This T cell receptor beta chain was recovered during a study of T cell changes during pregnancy in multiple sclerosis. A few counts support this clone. Clones were read by immunoSEQ multiplex PCR, and TCRdb kept only the in-frame ones, dropping some. The table shows roughly 30,000 clones, with about 89% occurring only once. Germline CDR1 reads SGDLS; CDR2 reads YYNGEE. The germline V and J ends were trimmed by 0 bases and 6 bases, with 8 bases remaining between them. This CDR3 region has 13 residues. The origin of this receptor is a female donor with multiple sclerosis, enrolled in a pregnancy study. The sequences come from CD8+ T cells from peripheral blood mononuclear cells, collected after pregnancy. V and J are TRBV9 and TRBJ2-3; D is unclear. The CDR3 sequence: CASSVVDSDTQYF. The DNA for the CDR3 is TGTGCCAGCAGCGTAGTTGATAGCGATACGCAGTATTTT.